The 3 T cell receptor beta chains listed next were all sequenced from one sample in a study of PD-1 blockade in classical Hodgkin lymphoma. Clones were sequenced by immunoSEQ multiplex PCR, and TCRdb holds only the in-frame ones, with some missing. The table lists about 53,000 clones, more than 65% of them singletons. After autologous stem cell transplantation all patients relapsed, and prior brentuximab vedotin exposure differed between cohorts. The sequencing used peripheral blood mononuclear cells (PBMCs), collected at baseline. The source is a human donor with classical Hodgkin lymphoma.

The V and J genes are TRBV4-2 and TRBJ1-2, with 7 nucleotides matching TRBD1. The CDR3 is made up of 18 amino acids. Germline trimming cut 6 bases from V and 3 bases from J; bases unmatched to any gene: 19. CDR1 and CDR2 (germline): LGHNA, YNFKEQ. The CDR3 DNA follows: TGTGCCAGCAGGCGTATATTAAGGAGGGGGCGCAACGACTATGGCTACACCTTC. It translates to CASRRILRRGRNDYGYTF.

This clone was seen more than once but under ten times. CDR3 in DNA: TGTGCCAGCAGCTTCGGGACTACCTATGGCTACACCTTC. The encoded protein is CASSFGTTYGYTF. V is TRBV7-6 and J is TRBJ1-2, with a tentative D call TRBD1 (5 bases). This CDR3 comprises 13 residues. The germline CDR1 and CDR2 sequences are SGHVS and FNYEAQ. The V end was cut by 3 bases, the J end by 4 bases, with 9 bases between.

CDR3 DNA: TGCGCCAGTTCTGCTAGCGGGACACAAGAGACCCAGTACTTC. The encoded protein is CASSASGTQETQYF. The chain joins TRBV4-1 to TRBJ2-5; 9 bases line up with TRBD2. The V segment lost 9 bases and the J segment 2 bases; nucleotides outside the gene matches: 7. CDR3 length: 14 residues. In germline, CDR1 is MGHRA, CDR2 YSYEKL.